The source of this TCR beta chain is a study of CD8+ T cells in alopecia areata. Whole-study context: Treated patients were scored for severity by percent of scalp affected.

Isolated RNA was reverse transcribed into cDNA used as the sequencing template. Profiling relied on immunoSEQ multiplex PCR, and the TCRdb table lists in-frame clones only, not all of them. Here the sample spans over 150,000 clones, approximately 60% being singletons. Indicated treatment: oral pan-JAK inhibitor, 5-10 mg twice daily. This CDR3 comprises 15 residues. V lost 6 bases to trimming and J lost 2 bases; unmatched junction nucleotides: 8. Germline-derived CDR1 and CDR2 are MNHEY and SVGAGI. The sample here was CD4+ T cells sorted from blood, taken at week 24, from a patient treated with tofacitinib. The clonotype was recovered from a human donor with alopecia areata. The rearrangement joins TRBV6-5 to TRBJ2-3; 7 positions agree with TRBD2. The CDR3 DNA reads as TGTGCCAGCAGCCGACTAGCTGCTGACACAGATACGCAGTATTTT. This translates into CASSRLAADTDTQYF.